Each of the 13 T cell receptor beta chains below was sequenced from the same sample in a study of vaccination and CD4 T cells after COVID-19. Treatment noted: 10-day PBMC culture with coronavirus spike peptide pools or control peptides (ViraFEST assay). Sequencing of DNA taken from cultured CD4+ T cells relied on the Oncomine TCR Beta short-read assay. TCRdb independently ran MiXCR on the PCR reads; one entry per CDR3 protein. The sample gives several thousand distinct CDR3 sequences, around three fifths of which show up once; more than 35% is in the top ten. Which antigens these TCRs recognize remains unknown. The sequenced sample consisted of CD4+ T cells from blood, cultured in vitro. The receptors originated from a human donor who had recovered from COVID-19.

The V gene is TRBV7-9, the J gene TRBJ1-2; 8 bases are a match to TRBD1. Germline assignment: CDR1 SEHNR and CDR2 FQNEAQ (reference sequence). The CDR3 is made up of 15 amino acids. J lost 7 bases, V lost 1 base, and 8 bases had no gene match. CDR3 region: CASSLETGQGGGYTF. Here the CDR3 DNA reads TGTGCCAGCAGCTTAGAGACCGGACAGGGCGGTGGCTACACCTTC.

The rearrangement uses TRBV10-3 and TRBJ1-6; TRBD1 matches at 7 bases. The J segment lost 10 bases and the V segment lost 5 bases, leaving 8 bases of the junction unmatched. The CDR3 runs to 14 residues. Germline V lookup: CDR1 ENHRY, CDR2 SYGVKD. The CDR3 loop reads CAISSRRDSSPLHF. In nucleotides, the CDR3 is TGTGCCATCAGTTCTCGACGGGACAGCTCACCCCTCCACTTT.

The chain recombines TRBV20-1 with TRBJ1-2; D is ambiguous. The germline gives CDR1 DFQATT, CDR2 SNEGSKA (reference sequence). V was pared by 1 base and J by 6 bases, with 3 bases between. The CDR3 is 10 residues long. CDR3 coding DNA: TGCAGTGCTAGAGGTGATGGCTACACCTTC. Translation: CSARGDGYTF.

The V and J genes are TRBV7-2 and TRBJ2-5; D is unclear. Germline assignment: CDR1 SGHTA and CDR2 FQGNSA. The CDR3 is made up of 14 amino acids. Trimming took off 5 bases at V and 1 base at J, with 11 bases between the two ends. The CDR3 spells CASSLTRIQETQYF. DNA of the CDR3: TGTGCCAGCAGCCTCACCCGAATCCAAGAGACCCAGTACTTC.

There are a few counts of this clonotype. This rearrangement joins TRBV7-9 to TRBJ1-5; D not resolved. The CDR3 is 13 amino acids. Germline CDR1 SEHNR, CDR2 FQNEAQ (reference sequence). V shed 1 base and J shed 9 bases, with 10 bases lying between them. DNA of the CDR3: TGTGCCAGCAGCTTAGGGGAGGTGGGGCCCCAGCATTTT. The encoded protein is CASSLGEVGPQHF.

In nucleotides, the CDR3 is TGCAGTGCTAGACCAACCTCCGGACCGATCTATGGCTACACCTTC. Amino acid sequence: CSARPTSGPIYGYTF. The J gene is TRBJ1-2, the V gene TRBV20-1, with unresolved D. The CDR3 runs 15 residues. Trimming pared 2 bases from V and 4 bases from J, leaving 17 bases between. Germline CDR1 and CDR2: DFQATT and SNEGSKA (reference sequence).

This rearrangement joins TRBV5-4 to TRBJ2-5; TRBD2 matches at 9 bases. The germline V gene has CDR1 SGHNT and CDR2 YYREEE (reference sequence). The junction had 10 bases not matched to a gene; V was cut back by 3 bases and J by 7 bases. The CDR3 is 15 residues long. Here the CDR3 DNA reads TGTGCCAGCAGCTCCAGCGGGGGGCATGGCGGGACCCAGTACTTC. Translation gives CASSSSGGHGGTQYF. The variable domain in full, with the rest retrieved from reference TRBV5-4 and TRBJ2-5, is ETGVTQSPTHLIKTRGQQVTLRCSSQSGHNTVSWYQQALGQGPQFIFQYYREEENGRGNFPPRFSGLQFPNYSSELNVNALELDDSALYLCASSSSGGHGGTQYFGPGTRLLVL.

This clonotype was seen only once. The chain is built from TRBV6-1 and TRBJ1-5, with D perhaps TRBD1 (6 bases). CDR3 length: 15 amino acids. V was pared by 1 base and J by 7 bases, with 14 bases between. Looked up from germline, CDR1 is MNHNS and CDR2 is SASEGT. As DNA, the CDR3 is TGTGCCAGCAGTGAAGACAGGGTAGCGAGGCAGCCCCAGCATTTT. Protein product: CASSEDRVARQPQHF.

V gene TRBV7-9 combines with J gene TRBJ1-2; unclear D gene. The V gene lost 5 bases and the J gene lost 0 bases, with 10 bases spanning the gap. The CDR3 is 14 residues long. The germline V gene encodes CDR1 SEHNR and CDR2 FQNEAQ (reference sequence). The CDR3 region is CASSRAAPNYGYTF. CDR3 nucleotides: TGTGCCAGCAGCCGGGCAGCTCCTAACTATGGCTACACCTTC.

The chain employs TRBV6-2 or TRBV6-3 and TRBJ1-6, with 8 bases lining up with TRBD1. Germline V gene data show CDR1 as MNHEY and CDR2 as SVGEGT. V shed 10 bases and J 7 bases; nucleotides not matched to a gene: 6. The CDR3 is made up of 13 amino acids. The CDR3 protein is CATRQGQNSPLHF. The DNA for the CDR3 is TGTGCCACCCGACAGGGGCAGAATTCACCCCTCCACTTT.

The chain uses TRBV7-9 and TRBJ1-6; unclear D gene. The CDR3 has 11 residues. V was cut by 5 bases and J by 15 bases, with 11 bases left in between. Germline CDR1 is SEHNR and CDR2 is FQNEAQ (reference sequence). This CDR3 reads CASSPTRVLHF. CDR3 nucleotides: TGTGCCAGCAGCCCGACTCGGGTCCTCCACTTT.

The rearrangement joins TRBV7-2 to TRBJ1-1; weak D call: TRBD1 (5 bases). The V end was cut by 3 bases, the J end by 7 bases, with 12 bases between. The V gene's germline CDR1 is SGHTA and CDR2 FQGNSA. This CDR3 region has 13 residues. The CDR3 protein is CASSLRRGGEAFF. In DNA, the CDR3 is TGTGCCAGCAGCTTGCGACGGGGCGGTGAAGCTTTCTTT.

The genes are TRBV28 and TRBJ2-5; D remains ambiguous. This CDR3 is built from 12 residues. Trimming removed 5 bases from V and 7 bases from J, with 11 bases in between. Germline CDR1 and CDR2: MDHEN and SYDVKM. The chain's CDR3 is CASSRTLGTQYF. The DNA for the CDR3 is TGTGCCAGCAGTCGTACCCTGGGGACCCAGTACTTC.